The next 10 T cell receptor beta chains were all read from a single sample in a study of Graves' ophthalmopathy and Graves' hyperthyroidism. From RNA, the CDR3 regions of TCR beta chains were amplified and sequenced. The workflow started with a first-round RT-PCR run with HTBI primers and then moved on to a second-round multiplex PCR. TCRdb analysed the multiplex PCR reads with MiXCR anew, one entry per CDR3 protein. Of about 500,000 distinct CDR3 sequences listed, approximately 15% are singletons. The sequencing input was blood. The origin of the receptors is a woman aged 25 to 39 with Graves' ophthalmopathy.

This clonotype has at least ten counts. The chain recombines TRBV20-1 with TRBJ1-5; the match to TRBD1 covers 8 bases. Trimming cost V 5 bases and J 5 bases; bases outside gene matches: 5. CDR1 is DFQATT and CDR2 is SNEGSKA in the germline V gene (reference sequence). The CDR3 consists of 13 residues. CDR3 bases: TGCAGTGCTGGACAGGGCGCGGATCAGCCCCAGCATTTT. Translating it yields CSAGQGADQPQHF.

The CDR3 bases are TGTGCCATCAGTGTGGATAGCAATCAGCCCCAGCATTTT. It encodes CAISVDSNQPQHF. The V call is TRBV10-3, the J call TRBJ1-5; D is unresolved. The CDR3 extends over 13 amino acids. V was cut by 4 bases and J by 0 bases, with 4 bases left in between. CDR1 is ENHRY, CDR2 SYGVKD, per germline.

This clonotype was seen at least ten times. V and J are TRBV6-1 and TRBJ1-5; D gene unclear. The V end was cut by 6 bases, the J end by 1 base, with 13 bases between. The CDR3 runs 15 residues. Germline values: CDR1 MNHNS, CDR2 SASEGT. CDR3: CASRPDPGSNQPQHF. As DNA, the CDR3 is TGTGCCAGCAGACCCGACCCCGGAAGCAATCAGCCCCAGCATTTT.

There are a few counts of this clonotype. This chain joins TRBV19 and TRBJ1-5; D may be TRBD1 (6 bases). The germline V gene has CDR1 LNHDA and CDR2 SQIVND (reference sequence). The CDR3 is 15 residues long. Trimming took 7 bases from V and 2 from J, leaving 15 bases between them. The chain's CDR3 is CASTPRGGGNQPQHF. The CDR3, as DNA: TGTGCCAGTACCCCGAGGGGGGGGGGCAATCAGCCCCAGCATTTT.

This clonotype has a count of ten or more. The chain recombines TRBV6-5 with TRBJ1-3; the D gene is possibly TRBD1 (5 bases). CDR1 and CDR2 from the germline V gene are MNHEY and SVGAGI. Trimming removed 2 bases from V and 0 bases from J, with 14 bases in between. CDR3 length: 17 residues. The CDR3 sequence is CASSYEAGFFSGNTIYF. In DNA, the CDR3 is TGTGCCAGCAGTTACGAAGCAGGGTTTTTCTCTGGAAACACCATATATTTT.

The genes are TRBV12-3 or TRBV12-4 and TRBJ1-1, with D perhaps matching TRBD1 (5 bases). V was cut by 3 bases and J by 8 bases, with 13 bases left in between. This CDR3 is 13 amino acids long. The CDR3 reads CASSFGDLREAFF. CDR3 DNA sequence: TGTGCCAGCAGTTTTGGGGACCTGAGAGAAGCTTTCTTT.

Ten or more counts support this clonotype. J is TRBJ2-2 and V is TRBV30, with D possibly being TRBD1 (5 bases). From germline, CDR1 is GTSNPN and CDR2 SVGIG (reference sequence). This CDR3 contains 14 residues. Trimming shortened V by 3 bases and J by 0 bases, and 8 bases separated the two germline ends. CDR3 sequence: CAWSRASNTGELFF. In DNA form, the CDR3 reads TGTGCCTGGAGCAGGGCTTCGAACACCGGGGAGCTGTTTTTT.

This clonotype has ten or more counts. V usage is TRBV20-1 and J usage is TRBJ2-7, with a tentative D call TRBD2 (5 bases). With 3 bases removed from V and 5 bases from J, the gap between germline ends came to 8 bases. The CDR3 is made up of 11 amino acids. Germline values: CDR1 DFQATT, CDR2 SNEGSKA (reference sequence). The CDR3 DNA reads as TGCAGTGCTAGTCAGACTAACGAGCAGTACTTC. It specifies CSASQTNEQYF.

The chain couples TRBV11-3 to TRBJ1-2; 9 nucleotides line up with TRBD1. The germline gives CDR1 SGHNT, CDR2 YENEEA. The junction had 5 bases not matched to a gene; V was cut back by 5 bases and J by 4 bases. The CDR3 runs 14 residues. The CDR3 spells CASSESDRGYGYTF. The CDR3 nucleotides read TGTGCCAGCAGCGAATCGGACAGGGGCTATGGCTACACCTTC.

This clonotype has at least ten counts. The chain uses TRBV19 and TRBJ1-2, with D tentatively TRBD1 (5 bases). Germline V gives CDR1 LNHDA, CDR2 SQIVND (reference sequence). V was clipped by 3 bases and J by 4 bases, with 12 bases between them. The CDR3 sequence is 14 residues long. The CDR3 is CASSIPGRAYGYTF. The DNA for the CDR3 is TGTGCCAGTAGTATTCCAGGCAGGGCCTATGGCTACACCTTC.